The present TCR beta chain was sequenced within a study of cytomegalovirus exposure and HLA in healthy donors. PCR amplification relied on 60 Vbeta primers (plus 13 Jbeta primers). The data were produced by immunoSEQ multiplex PCR, yet TCRdb's version contains in-frame clones alone and is incomplete. The table records fewer than 200,000 clones, 77% of them present only once. Specimen: PBMCs. The sequence derives from a woman aged 40 to 50 in good health and CMV-seropositive.

The CDR3 coding sequence is TGTGCCAGCCGCTCGGGGTTATACAATGAGCAGTTCTTC. It codes for CASRSGLYNEQFF. The chain joins TRBV13 to TRBJ2-1, with D possibly TRBD2 on 5 matching bases. Germline lookup yields CDR1 PRHDT and CDR2 FYEKMQ (reference sequence). The CDR3 covers 13 residues. The germline V and J ends were trimmed by 8 bases and 4 bases, with 12 bases remaining between them.